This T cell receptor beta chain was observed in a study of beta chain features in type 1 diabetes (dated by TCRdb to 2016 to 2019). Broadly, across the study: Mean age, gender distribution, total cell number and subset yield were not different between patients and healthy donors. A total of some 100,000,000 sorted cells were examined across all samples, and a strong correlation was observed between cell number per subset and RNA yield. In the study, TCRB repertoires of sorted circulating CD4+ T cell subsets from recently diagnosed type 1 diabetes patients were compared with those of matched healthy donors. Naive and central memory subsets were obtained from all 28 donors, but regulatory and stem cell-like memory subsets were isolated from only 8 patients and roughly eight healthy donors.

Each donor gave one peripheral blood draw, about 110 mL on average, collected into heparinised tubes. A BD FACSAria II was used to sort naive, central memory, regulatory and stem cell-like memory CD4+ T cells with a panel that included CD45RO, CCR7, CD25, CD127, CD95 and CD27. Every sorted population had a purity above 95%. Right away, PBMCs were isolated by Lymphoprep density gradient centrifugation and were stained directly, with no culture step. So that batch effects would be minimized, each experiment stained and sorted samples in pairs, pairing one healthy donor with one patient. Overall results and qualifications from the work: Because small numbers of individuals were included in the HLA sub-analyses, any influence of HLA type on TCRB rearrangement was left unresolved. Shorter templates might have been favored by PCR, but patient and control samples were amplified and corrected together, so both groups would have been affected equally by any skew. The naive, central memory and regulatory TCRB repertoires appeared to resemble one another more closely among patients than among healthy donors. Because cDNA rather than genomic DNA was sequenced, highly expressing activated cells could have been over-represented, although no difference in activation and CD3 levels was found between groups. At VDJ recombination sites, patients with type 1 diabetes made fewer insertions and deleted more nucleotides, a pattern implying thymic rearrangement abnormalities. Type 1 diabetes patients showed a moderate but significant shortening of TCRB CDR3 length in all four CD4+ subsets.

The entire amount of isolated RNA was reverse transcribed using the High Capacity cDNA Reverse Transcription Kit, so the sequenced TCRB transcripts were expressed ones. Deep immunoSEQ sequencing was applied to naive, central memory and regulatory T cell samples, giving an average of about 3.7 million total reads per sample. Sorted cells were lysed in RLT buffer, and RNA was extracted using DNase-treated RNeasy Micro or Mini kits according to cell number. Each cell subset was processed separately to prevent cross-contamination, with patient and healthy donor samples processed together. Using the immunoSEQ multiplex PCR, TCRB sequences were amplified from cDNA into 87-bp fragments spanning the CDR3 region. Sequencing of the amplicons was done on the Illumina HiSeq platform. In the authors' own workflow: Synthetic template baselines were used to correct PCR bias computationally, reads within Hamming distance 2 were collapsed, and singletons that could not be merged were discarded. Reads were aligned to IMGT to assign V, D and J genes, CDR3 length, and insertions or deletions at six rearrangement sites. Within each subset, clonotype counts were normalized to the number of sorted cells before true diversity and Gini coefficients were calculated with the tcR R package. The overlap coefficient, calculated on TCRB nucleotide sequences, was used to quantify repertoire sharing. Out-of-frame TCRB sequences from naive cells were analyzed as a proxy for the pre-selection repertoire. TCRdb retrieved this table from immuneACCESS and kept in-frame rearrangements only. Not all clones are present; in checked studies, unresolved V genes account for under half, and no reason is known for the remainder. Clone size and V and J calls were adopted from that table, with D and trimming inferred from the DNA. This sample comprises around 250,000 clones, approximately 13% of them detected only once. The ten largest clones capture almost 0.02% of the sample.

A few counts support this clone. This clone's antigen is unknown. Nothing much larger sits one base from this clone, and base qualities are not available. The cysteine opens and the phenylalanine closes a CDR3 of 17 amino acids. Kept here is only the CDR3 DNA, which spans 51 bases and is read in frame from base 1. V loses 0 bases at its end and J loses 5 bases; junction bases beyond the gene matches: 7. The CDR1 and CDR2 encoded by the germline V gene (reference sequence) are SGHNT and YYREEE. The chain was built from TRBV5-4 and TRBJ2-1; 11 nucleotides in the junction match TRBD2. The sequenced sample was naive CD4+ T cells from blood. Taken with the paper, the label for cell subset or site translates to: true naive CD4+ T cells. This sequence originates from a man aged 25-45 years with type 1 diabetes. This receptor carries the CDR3 CASSLALAGGMHNEQFF. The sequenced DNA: TGTGCCAGCAGCTTGGCATTAGCGGGGGGGATGCACAATGAGCAGTTCTTC.